A single sample is the source of the 5 T cell receptor beta chains below, sequenced in a study of CD8 T cells in Susac syndrome. Random hexamers were used to reverse transcribe the RNA input (about 0.45 to 1 ug). Via MiXCR, TCRdb re-called the immunoSEQ multiplex PCR reads, giving one row per CDR3 protein. The table shows a few hundred thousand distinct CDR3 sequences, with around 85% occurring only once. Sequencing was done on a sample of CD8+ T cells from PBMCs. The origin of the receptors is a human donor with multiple sclerosis.

The chain recombines TRBV20-1 with TRBJ1-1; D is uncertain. CDR1 DFQATT and CDR2 SNEGSKA come from the germline V gene (reference sequence). The V end was cut by 6 bases, the J end by 7 bases, with 12 bases between. This CDR3 contains 11 residues. This CDR3 reads CSAASYGEAFF. The CDR3 DNA reads TGCAGTGCCGCTTCCTACGGTGAAGCTTTCTTT.

The rearrangement joins TRBV27 to TRBJ2-7; possible D gene TRBD1, 6 bases. V was shortened by 2 bases and J by 2 bases, with 16 bases between the two germline ends. The CDR3 sequence is 16 residues long. CDR1 and CDR2 (germline): MNHEY, SMNVEV (reference sequence). The DNA for the CDR3 is TGTGCCAGCAGTTTAGATGGGGGCGGACCGACCTACGAGCAGTACTTC. This gives the protein CASSLDGGGPTYEQYF.

This clonotype appeared a single time. The chain recombines TRBV5-1 with TRBJ2-7; no clear D gene. V was pared by 1 base and J by 3 bases, with 11 bases between. CDR1 is SGHRS, CDR2 YFSETQ, per germline. This CDR3 comprises 14 residues. The CDR3 is CASSLWNMDYEQYF. The CDR3 bases are TGCGCCAGCAGCTTGTGGAACATGGACTACGAGCAGTACTTC.

The V gene is TRBV9, the J gene TRBJ2-3, with D possibly TRBD2 on 6 matching bases. CDR3 length: 15 residues. Germline CDR1 is SGDLS and CDR2 is YYNGEE. V lost 4 bases to trimming and J lost 5 bases, with 17 bases between them. CDR3 residues: CASSPRDVGGDTQYF. CDR3 coding DNA: TGTGCCAGCAGCCCCCGGGACGTCGGGGGAGATACGCAGTATTTT.

V is TRBV27 and J is TRBJ1-6; 7 nucleotides line up with TRBD1. CDR3 length equals 17 residues. V lost 3 bases and J lost 0; bases outside the gene matches: 5. Per the germline V gene, CDR1 is MNHEY and CDR2 is SMNVEV (reference sequence). CDR3 coding DNA: TGTGCCAGCAGTTTGGGGACAGCACTCTCCTATAATTCACCCCTCCACTTT. Translating gives CASSLGTALSYNSPLHF.